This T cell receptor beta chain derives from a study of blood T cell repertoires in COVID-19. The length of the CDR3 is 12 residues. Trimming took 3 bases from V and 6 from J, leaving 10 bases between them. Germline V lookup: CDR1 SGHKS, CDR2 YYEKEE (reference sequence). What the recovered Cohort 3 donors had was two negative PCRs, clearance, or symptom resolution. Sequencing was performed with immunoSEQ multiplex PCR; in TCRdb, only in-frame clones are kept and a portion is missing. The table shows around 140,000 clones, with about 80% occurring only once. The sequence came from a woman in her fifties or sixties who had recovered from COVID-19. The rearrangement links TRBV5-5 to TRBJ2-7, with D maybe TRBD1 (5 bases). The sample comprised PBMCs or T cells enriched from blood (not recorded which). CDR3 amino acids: CASSSDRFEQYF. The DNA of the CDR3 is TGTGCCAGCAGCTCTGACAGATTCGAGCAGTACTTC. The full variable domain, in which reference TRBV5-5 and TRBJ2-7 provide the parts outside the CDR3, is DAGVTQSPTHLIKTRGQQVTLRCSPISGHKSVSWYQQVLGQGPQFIFQYYEKEERGRGNFPDRFSARQFPNYSSELNVNALLLGDSALYLCASSSDRFEQYFGPGTRLTVT.